Each of the 16 T cell receptor beta chains below was sequenced from the same sample in a study of blood T cells in healthy people across ages (dated by TCRdb to 2014 to 2015). Library creation used 5' RACE. TCRdb names Illumina HiSeq 2500 as the instrument used. The second PCR ran for roughly 6 to 11 cycles and used a J-beta primer mix along with a sample-barcoded 5' primer. The public reads were reprocessed in TCRdb via fastp at Q25 and MiXCR, keeping in-frame beta chains. Under each unique CDR3 protein, matching rows form one entry showing the most common genes and DNA. The sample yields about 400,000 distinct CDR3 sequences; approximately 52% were counted once. Together, the top ten hold over 40% of the sample. What was sequenced was blood. The receptors were gathered from a man in his sixties in good health.

The V call is TRBV10-3, the J call TRBJ2-5; D possibly matches TRBD1 or TRBD2 (5 bases each). The CDR3 has 12 residues. Trimming took off 4 bases at V and 11 bases at J, with 14 bases between the two ends. The germline V gene has CDR1 ENHRY and CDR2 SYGVKD. CDR3 residues: CAISGGSNEQYF. In DNA form, the CDR3 reads TGTGCCATCAGTGGGGGGTCCAATGAGCAGTACTTC.

This clonotype has at least ten counts. J is TRBJ2-3 and V is TRBV5-5; D possibly corresponds to TRBD1 (5 bases). The CDR3 totals 14 residues. Looked up from germline, CDR1 is SGHKS and CDR2 is YYEKEE (reference sequence). The ends were cut back, 4 bases at V and 0 bases at J, with 9 bases in the middle. The CDR3 nucleotides are TGTGCCAGCAGCAGGGGCCATAGCACAGATACGCAGTATTTT. Its translation is CASSRGHSTDTQYF.

CDR3 residues: CASSLSDPRAQPQHF. The CDR3 DNA reads as TGTGCCAGCAGTTTATCCGACCCCCGTGCGCAGCCCCAGCATTTT. The rearrangement joins TRBV28 to TRBJ1-5; D uncertain. Trimming took off 1 base at V and 7 bases at J, with 14 bases between the two ends. The CDR3 is 15 amino acids. The V gene's germline CDR1 is MDHEN and CDR2 SYDVKM. Drawing the rest from reference TRBV28 and TRBJ1-5, the complete variable domain is DVKVTQSSRYLVKRTGEKVFLECVQDMDHENMFWYRQDPGLGLRLIYFSYDVKMKEKGDIPEGYSVSREKKERFSLILESASTNQTSMYLCASSLSDPRAQPQHFGDGTRLSIL.

This sequence joins TRBV2 and TRBJ2-4; TRBD1 is a possible D gene (6 bases). Trimming left V 6 bases short and J 0 bases short, with 12 bases between. The CDR3 spans 15 residues. In germline, CDR1 is SNHLY, CDR2 FYNNEI. CDR3 in amino acids: CASSRDTVAKNIQYF. DNA of the CDR3: TGTGCCAGCAGCCGGGACACCGTAGCCAAAAACATTCAGTACTTC.

This clonotype was observed a few times. This chain joins TRBV5-4 and TRBJ1-2, with D unclear. Germline loops: CDR1 SGHNT, CDR2 YYREEE (reference sequence). The V and J ends lost 6 bases and 4 bases respectively, with 13 bases between them. The CDR3 length is 13 residues. The DNA of the CDR3 is TGTGCCAGCAACCTTGACATAGGCTATGGCTACACCTTC. Its translation is CASNLDIGYGYTF.

This clonotype is a singleton in its sample. This chain joins TRBV6-1 and TRBJ2-5, with TRBD1 identical over 7 bases. This CDR3 spans 15 amino acids. The junction had 4 bases not matched to a gene; V was cut back by 2 bases and J by 1 base. CDR1 is MNHNS and CDR2 is SASEGT in the germline V gene. The chain's CDR3 is CASSERNRGQETQYF. The CDR3 DNA reads TGTGCCAGCAGTGAAAGGAACAGGGGCCAAGAGACCCAGTACTTC.

Points on this clonotype: A much larger clone sits a single nucleotide away, making a read error possible. V is TRBV7-2 and J is TRBJ2-7; D perhaps matches TRBD2 (7 bases). This CDR3 spans 15 amino acids. V was pared by 4 bases and J by 0 bases, with 13 bases between. Germline CDR1 and CDR2: SGHTA and FQGNSA. In DNA, the CDR3 is TGTGCCAGCAGCTCTGCGGGGGCGAGCTCCTACGAGCAGTACTTC. Translation gives CASSSAGASSYEQYF.

Remarks on this clonotype: A read error may be the cause here, since a much bigger clone is one base away. V is TRBV12-3 or TRBV12-4 and J is TRBJ2-1, with D maybe TRBD2 (6 bases). The CDR3 runs 14 residues. Between the trimmed V and J ends, which lost 5 bases and 10 bases, there was a span of 18 bases. The CDR3 DNA is TGTGCCAGCAGTATGGCTTGCGGGGTGTGGGAGCAGTTCTTC. Translation: CASSMACGVWEQFF.

This clonotype has more than one count but fewer than ten. The chain couples TRBV6-5 to TRBJ2-1; D may correspond to TRBD1 or TRBD2 (6 bases each). The CDR3 has 16 amino acids. Germline CDR1 is MNHEY and CDR2 is SVGAGI. Deletions cut 2 bases from V and 9 bases from J, with 20 bases between. CDR3 nucleotide sequence: TGTGCCAGCAGTTACCACAGGGTCGGGGGTAGGGGTGAGCAGTTCTTC. Its translation is CASSYHRVGGRGEQFF.

The CDR3 nucleotides are TGTGCCAGCAACGCGGGGAGCGGAGCGAACACCGGGGAGCTGTTTTTT. This encodes CASNAGSGANTGELFF. The genes are TRBV3-1 and TRBJ2-2; tentative D call: TRBD2 (6 bases). The V end was cut by 7 bases, the J end by 0 bases, with 15 bases between. Per germline, CDR1 LGHDT and CDR2 YNNKEL (reference sequence). This CDR3 spans 16 amino acids.

The chain couples TRBV28 to TRBJ2-1; unclear D gene. With 1 base removed from V and 6 bases from J, the gap between germline ends came to 16 bases. Germline V gives CDR1 MDHEN, CDR2 SYDVKM. This CDR3 has 16 residues. The CDR3 region is CASSLSGLGRGNEQFF. CDR3 nucleotide sequence: TGTGCCAGCAGTTTATCCGGGCTTGGACGAGGCAATGAGCAGTTCTTC.

The V call is TRBV30, the J call TRBJ2-4; D may be TRBD1 (5 bases). Germline lookup yields CDR1 GTSNPN and CDR2 SVGIG (reference sequence). The CDR3 consists of 13 residues. The V gene lost 5 bases and the J gene lost 6 bases, with 14 bases spanning the gap. CDR3 amino acids: CAWLRAGANIQYF. CDR3 nucleotides: TGTGCCTGGCTACGGGCTGGGGCAAACATTCAGTACTTC.

This clonotype was seen a single time. V and J are TRBV20-1 and TRBJ2-5; 9 bases fit TRBD1. CDR1 DFQATT and CDR2 SNEGSKA come from the germline V gene (reference sequence). The length of the CDR3 is 16 residues. V lost 1 base to trimming and J lost 1 base; unmatched junction nucleotides: 7. CDR3 loop: CSARVGTGRPQETQYF. In DNA, the CDR3 is TGCAGTGCTAGAGTCGGGACAGGGAGGCCCCAAGAGACCCAGTACTTC.

The chain combines TRBV12-3 or TRBV12-4 with TRBJ2-2; D is uncertain. The CDR3 sequence is 15 residues long. Between the trimmed V and J ends, which lost 6 bases and 1 base, there was a span of 12 bases. The CDR3 loop reads CASRSTELNTGELFF. CDR3 in DNA: TGTGCCAGCAGATCCACAGAATTGAACACCGGGGAGCTGTTTTTT.

The rearrangement joins TRBV11-2 to TRBJ1-2; 7 nucleotides match TRBD1. After removal of 3 bases from V and 1 base from J, the junction contained 2 bases not matched to a gene. Germline V CDR1 and CDR2: SGHAT, FQNNGV. The CDR3 consists of 14 residues. CDR3 region: CASSFGDSNYGYTF. Here the CDR3 DNA reads TGTGCCAGCAGCTTCGGGGACAGTAACTATGGCTACACCTTC.

CDR3 region: CASSLYALNRGGYTF. In DNA form, the CDR3 reads TGTGCCAGCAGCTTATATGCCCTAAACAGGGGCGGCTACACCTTC. The chain uses TRBV7-9 and TRBJ1-2; the match to TRBD1 covers 7 bases. V lost 2 bases to trimming and J lost 8 bases; unmatched junction nucleotides: 11. From germline, CDR1 is SEHNR and CDR2 FQNEAQ (reference sequence). The CDR3 is 15 amino acids.